This entry features one T cell receptor beta chain sequence. The source of the sample is a study of CD8 T cells in Susac syndrome. From blood CD8+ and CD4+ T cells, the TCR beta chain was sequenced. Germline V gene data show CDR1 as SGDLS and CDR2 as YYNGEE. This CDR3 has 14 amino acids. V lost 4 bases, J lost 3 bases, and 11 bases lay in between. An input of roughly 0.5 to 1 ug of RNA was subjected to reverse transcription using random hexamers. The CDR3 of TCR beta was amplified by immunoSEQ multiplex PCR across 54 Vbeta and 13 Jbeta. From the immunoSEQ multiplex PCR reads, TCRdb called clonotypes with MiXCR, one entry per CDR3 protein. This sample has about 180,000 distinct CDR3 sequences, with 95% found just once.

The J gene is TRBJ2-1, the V gene TRBV9; D gene unclear. This TCR was recovered from a human donor with multiple sclerosis. Sequenced: CD4+ T cells from PBMCs. In DNA, the CDR3 is TGTGCCAGCAGCCCTCAGTCGTTCTACAATGAGCAGTTCTTC. Amino acids: CASSPQSFYNEQFF.